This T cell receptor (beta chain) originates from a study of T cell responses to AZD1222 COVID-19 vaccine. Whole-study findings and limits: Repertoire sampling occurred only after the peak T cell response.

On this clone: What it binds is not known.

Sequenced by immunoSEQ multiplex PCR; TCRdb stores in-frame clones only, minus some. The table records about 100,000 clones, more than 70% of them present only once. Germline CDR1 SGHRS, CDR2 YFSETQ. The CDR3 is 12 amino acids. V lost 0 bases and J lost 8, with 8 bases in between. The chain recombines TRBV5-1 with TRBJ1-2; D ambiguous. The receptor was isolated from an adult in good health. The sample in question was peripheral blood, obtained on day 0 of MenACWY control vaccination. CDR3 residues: CASSLAGTGYTF. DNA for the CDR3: TGCGCCAGCAGCTTGGCAGGCACGGGCTACACCTTC. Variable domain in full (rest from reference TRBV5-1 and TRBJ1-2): KAGVTQTPRYLIKTRGQQVTLSCSPISGHRSVSWYQQTPGQGLQFLFEYFSETQRNKGNFPGRFSGRQFSNSRSEMNVSTLELGDSALYLCASSLAGTGYTFGSGTRLTVV.